This T cell receptor beta chain was recorded in a study of cytomegalovirus exposure and HLA in healthy donors. Looking at the study overall: Among several hundred genotyped donors, roughly 80% fell in the Caucasian-associated ancestry cluster. Findings and limits, study-wide: Association of a missense DCLRE1C variant with TCR beta V- and J-gene trimming was reported in a later analysis. The investigators catalogued 150 or so TCR beta chains as cytomegalovirus-associated.

CDR3 size: 14 residues. Germline lookup yields CDR1 SNHLY and CDR2 FYNNEI. The V and J ends lost 5 bases and 1 base respectively, with 11 bases between them. PCR involved 60 Vbeta and 13 Jbeta primers. Here immunoSEQ multiplex PCR was the method, and the copy in TCRdb shows in-frame clones only, minus some. The repertoire has under 130,000 clones, more than 60% of them found once; the top ten carry 2% to 2.5%. As to this clone: Its antigen is currently unknown.

This receptor was taken from a man aged 30-40 years in good health and CMV-seronegative. What was sequenced was PBMCs. The V gene is TRBV2, the J gene TRBJ1-1; D ambiguous. The CDR3 DNA reads as TGTGCCAGCAGTCCGAGGGTTAAGAACACTGAAGCTTTCTTT. As protein: CASSPRVKNTEAFF.